This T cell receptor (beta chain) was observed in a study of spatial heterogeneity in lung cancer (dated by TCRdb to between 2019 and 2020). Background for the entire study: Beta-chain transcripts were consistently detected in greater numbers than alpha-chain transcripts, which likely reflects a higher abundance of beta-chain transcripts. In tumor regions, TCR transcript counts showed a strong correlation with a T cell transcriptional module score from matched bulk RNA-seq. Nonsynonymous mutation counts, determined by whole-exome sequencing of tumor tissue, were related to TCR repertoire features. In the raw uncorrected reads, each unique combination of TCR and UMI appeared more than ten times on average. In non-small cell lung cancer, the study made a quantitative comparison of TCR alpha and beta repertoires among multiple tumor regions, matched nontumor lung and blood. At surgery, both alpha and beta chains were TCR-sequenced in fewer than 250 tumor regions, over 61 matched nontumor lung samples and a few dozen PBMC samples. Broad study findings and their caveats: The tumor nonsynonymous mutation count correlated with the number of expanded intratumoral alpha and beta TCRs. Additional single-cell paired TCR alpha and beta sequencing was considered necessary to confirm, at a functional level, the hypothesis that regional TCRs recognize regional mutations. Counts of ubiquitous and regional expanded TCRs correlated with counts of ubiquitous and regional nonsynonymous mutations, respectively. TCR-seq coverage of tumor T cells was estimated at only approximately 7% for alpha chains and 13% for beta chains.

Taken from cysteine to phenylalanine, the CDR3 has 15 residues. Left in the record is the CDR3 DNA by itself, 45 bases read in frame from the first base. V gives up 4 bases and J gives up 2 bases, and the segment between their germline ends measures 15 bases. CDR1 and CDR2, per the germline V gene, are SGHRS and YFSETQ. This clonotype registers as medium-sized (0.01 to 0.1%) within its sample. What antigen it recognizes has not been identified. Base qualities were left out, and no much larger clone turns up one base away. The sample's time point, from its label and the paper: sample taken at primary tumor resection. Donors were around 71 patients with early-stage, untreated non-small cell lung cancer from the lung TRACERx cohort. Whole RNA extracted from tumor and nontumor lung tissue, or from cryopreserved PBMC samples, was used for TCR sequencing without cell sorting. Patients were selected for TCR sequencing only if sufficient RNA was available from at least two tumor regions. Before selection, tumor and adjacent nontumor lung specimens were reviewed by a lung pathologist.

The method behind the library was 5' RACE. The sequencer listed for this sample is NextSeq 500. The TCR library protocol attached a unique molecular identifier to each TCR cDNA molecule to allow correction of PCR and sequencing errors. The paper's data handling went like this. Decombinator tools were used for TCR identification, UMI-based error correction and CDR3 extraction. Expanded TCRs were defined as those above a frequency of 2 per 1,000, corresponding to the top 1% of the tumor frequency distribution. Expanded tumor TCRs were classed as regional if statistically deemed absent (corrected P<0.05) from at least one tumor region, otherwise ubiquitous. Renyi diversity was calculated using the R vegan package after each repertoire was subsampled 100 times to 5,000 TCRs. CDR3 similarity networks were constructed using string-kernel similarity of amino acid triplets, with links drawn between CDR3s whose pairwise similarity was above 0.82. TCRdb reprocessed the public reads (quality trimming at Q25 with fastp, clone calling with MiXCR) and kept in-frame beta chains. Under each unique CDR3 protein, matching rows form one entry showing the most common genes and DNA. What appears here as the V and J calls and clone size reflects TCRdb's work, not the paper's. This sample holds 3,000 or so distinct CDR3 sequences; nearly 6.5% were observed only once. About 9% of the sample lies in the top ten.

Here the chain combines TRBV5-1 and TRBJ1-2, with a tentative D gene TRBD1 over 5 matching bases. Sequenced material: lung tumor tissue, taken at surgery. The sequence was obtained from a male donor with early-stage non-small cell lung cancer. The CDR3 in this case is CASSLGDSSNYGYTF. The nucleotides read TGCGCCAGCAGCCTGGGGGACTCATCGAACTATGGCTACACCTTC. Joined to the reference TRBV5-1 and TRBJ1-2 proteins, this CDR3 gives the full variable domain: KAGVTQTPRYLIKTRGQQVTLSCSPISGHRSVSWYQQTPGQGLQFLFEYFSETQRNKGNFPGRFSGRQFSNSRSEMNVSTLELGDSALYLCASSLGDSSNYGYTFGSGTRLTVV.